This T cell receptor (beta chain) derives from a study of T cell repertoires in cytomegalovirus infection. Whole-study context: Public TCR beta signatures marked donors with CMV infection and the matching HLA.

In the case of this clonotype: The antigen is not known.

Study findings and constraints: Accumulated public TCR beta family frequency recognized individuals carrying CMV together with the relevant HLA. HLA-C-restricted CMV-specific TCR beta clonotypes were dominant in the ex vivo response.

TCRdb re-called the reads with MiXCR, one entry per CDR3 protein. The table lists about 490,000 distinct CDR3 sequences, approximately 10% of them singletons, with 10% in the top ten. Germline V gives CDR1 SEHNR, CDR2 FQNEAQ (reference sequence). Between the trimmed V and J ends, which lost 10 bases and 6 bases, there was a span of 19 bases. There are 14 residues in the CDR3. The sequencing input was PBMCs. The J gene is TRBJ2-1, the V gene TRBV7-9; D is possibly TRBD1 (7 bases). The receptor was isolated from a human donor in good health (CMV status not recorded). Some clones in this sample may be carry-over from other donors' samples. Here the CDR3 reads CATRSGGLSNEQFF. The CDR3 DNA is TGTGCCACTAGATCAGGGGGGCTCTCCAATGAGCAGTTCTTC.